A selection of T cell receptor beta chains follows, all from one sample in a study of T cells in Graves' hyperthyroidism and ophthalmopathy. TCRdb reanalysed the multiplex PCR reads using MiXCR and keeps one entry per CDR3 protein. The profile covers more than 550,000 distinct CDR3 sequences, with about 45% appearing a single time and about 7.7% taken by the ten largest. Specimen: peripheral blood or thyroid tissue (not recorded which). The source of these receptors is an adult man with Graves' disease, either hyperthyroidism or ophthalmopathy (not recorded which). Both conserved end residues are part of each CDR3. The order of the fields is J gene, D gene, V gene, clone size, CDR3 DNA, CDR3 protein. D genes are given only for firm matches. Not every row has a clone size; where given, it reads once, few, many or a size class.

j_gene: TRBJ1-6
d_gene: TRBD1
v_gene: TRBV10-3
abundance: -
CDR3nt: TGTGCCATCAGTGAGTCGTTACAGGGGGATTCACCCCTCCACTTT
CDR3aa: CAISESLQGDSPLHF

j_gene: TRBJ2-2
d_gene: TRBD2
v_gene: TRBV7-9
abundance: few
CDR3nt: TGTGCCAGCAGCCCCGGGACTAGCGGGAGTCGGGGGGAGCTGTTTTTT
CDR3aa: CASSPGTSGSRGELFF

j_gene: TRBJ1-2
d_gene: -
v_gene: TRBV7-2
abundance: -
CDR3nt: TGTGCCAGCAGCTCGACAGTTGCCGCGGGTGGCTACACCTTC
CDR3aa: CASSSTVAAGGYTF

j_gene: TRBJ1-4
d_gene: -
v_gene: TRBV24-1
abundance: -
CDR3nt: TGTGCCACCAGTGATTTGCTAGGCAGGGGTAATGAAAAACTGTTTTTT
CDR3aa: CATSDLLGRGNEKLFF

j_gene: TRBJ1-4
d_gene: -
v_gene: TRBV7-9
abundance: -
CDR3nt: TGTGCCAGCAGCTTAGATCTGGGGGGCGGCGAAAAACTGTTTTTT
CDR3aa: CASSLDLGGGEKLFF

j_gene: TRBJ1-4
d_gene: -
v_gene: TRBV2
abundance: -
CDR3nt: TGTGCCAGCAGTGAAGTGAGCGTGGGGGATGAAAAACTGTTTTTT
CDR3aa: CASSEVSVGDEKLFF

j_gene: TRBJ2-6
d_gene: -
v_gene: TRBV6-1
abundance: -
CDR3nt: TGTGCCAGCAGTGAAGCGCTCGGGACGGCTATCTCTGGGGCCAACGTCCTGACTTTC
CDR3aa: CASSEALGTAISGANVLTF

j_gene: TRBJ1-5
d_gene: -
v_gene: TRBV19
abundance: -
CDR3nt: TGTGCCAGTACTTCCGTTTGGGTTAGCAATCAGCCCCAGCATTTT
CDR3aa: CASTSVWVSNQPQHF

j_gene: TRBJ1-1
d_gene: TRBD1
v_gene: TRBV5-1
abundance: few
CDR3nt: TGCGCCAGCAGCACGGGACAGACTGAAGCTTTCTTT
CDR3aa: CASSTGQTEAFF

j_gene: TRBJ2-7
d_gene: -
v_gene: TRBV20-1
abundance: -
CDR3nt: TGCAGTGCTCTGCCGCGACCGAGCTCCTACGAGCAGTACTTC
CDR3aa: CSALPRPSSYEQYF

j_gene: TRBJ2-7
d_gene: TRBD2
v_gene: TRBV29-1
abundance: -
CDR3nt: TGCAGCGCTGCGACTAGCGGGAGGGTCGAGCAGTACTTC
CDR3aa: CSAATSGRVEQYF

j_gene: TRBJ2-7
d_gene: TRBD2
v_gene: TRBV7-8
abundance: -
CDR3nt: TGTGCCAGCAGCTTAGACCCCCTAGCGGGTATCCACGAGCAGTACTTC
CDR3aa: CASSLDPLAGIHEQYF

j_gene: TRBJ2-7
d_gene: TRBD1
v_gene: TRBV7-2
abundance: -
CDR3nt: TGTGCCAGCAGCTTAGCGGACAGGATTGACGAGCAGTACTTC
CDR3aa: CASSLADRIDEQYF

j_gene: TRBJ1-1
d_gene: -
v_gene: TRBV9
abundance: -
CDR3nt: TGTGCCAGCAGCGTAGAGTTTCGGGGGACTGAAGCTTTCTTT
CDR3aa: CASSVEFRGTEAFF

j_gene: TRBJ1-2
d_gene: -
v_gene: TRBV14
abundance: -
CDR3nt: TGTGCCAGCAGCGGCTACCGGGACGGGAGGAGGGTCAACTATGGCTACACCTTC
CDR3aa: CASSGYRDGRRVNYGYTF

j_gene: TRBJ1-6
d_gene: TRBD1
v_gene: TRBV29-1
abundance: -
CDR3nt: TGCAGCGTTGTACGGGACAGCAATTCACCCCTCCACTTT
CDR3aa: CSVVRDSNSPLHF

j_gene: TRBJ2-5
d_gene: TRBD2
v_gene: TRBV6-5
abundance: -
CDR3nt: TGTGCCACTAACGACGGAGCGGGGGGGCAAGAGGCCCAGTACTTC
CDR3aa: CATNDGAGGQEAQYF

j_gene: TRBJ1-3
d_gene: TRBD1
v_gene: TRBV7-9
abundance: -
CDR3nt: TGTGCCAGCAGCTCACGACAGGGTGGTGGAAACACCATATATTTT
CDR3aa: CASSSRQGGGNTIYF

j_gene: TRBJ1-1
d_gene: -
v_gene: TRBV7-3
abundance: once
CDR3nt: TGCGCCAGCAGCAACCGGGGACACCAGAACACTGAAGCTTTCTTT
CDR3aa: CASSNRGHQNTEAFF

j_gene: TRBJ2-7
d_gene: TRBD2
v_gene: TRBV7-8
abundance: many
CDR3nt: TGTGCCAGCAGCCCAGCGGGAGCCCACGAGCAGTACTTC
CDR3aa: CASSPAGAHEQYF

j_gene: TRBJ1-2
d_gene: -
v_gene: TRBV20-1
abundance: -
CDR3nt: TGCAGTGCTAGAGCTGAAGCTAACTATGGCTACACCTTC
CDR3aa: CSARAEANYGYTF

j_gene: TRBJ1-1
d_gene: TRBD1
v_gene: TRBV29-1
abundance: many
CDR3nt: TGCAGCGTGATTGGACAGGGGAACACTGAAGCTTTCTTT
CDR3aa: CSVIGQGNTEAFF

j_gene: TRBJ1-1
d_gene: -
v_gene: TRBV25-1
abundance: -
CDR3nt: TGTGCCAGCAGTGAGCCGGCAGGAGGGTACGCTTTCTTT
CDR3aa: CASSEPAGGYAFF

j_gene: TRBJ1-6
d_gene: -
v_gene: TRBV10-3
abundance: -
CDR3nt: TGTGCCATCAGCAGAGACACGGATTCATCCCTCCACTTT
CDR3aa: CAISRDTDSSLHF

j_gene: TRBJ1-2
d_gene: TRBD1
v_gene: TRBV10-3
abundance: -
CDR3nt: TGTGCCATCAGTGACCCGGGACAGGAACCGGGCTATGGCTACACCTTC
CDR3aa: CAISDPGQEPGYGYTF

j_gene: TRBJ1-6
d_gene: -
v_gene: TRBV6-1
abundance: few
CDR3nt: TGTGCCAGCAGTGAGTTGGGAAGGAGAAATTCACCCCTCCACTTT
CDR3aa: CASSELGRRNSPLHF

j_gene: TRBJ2-7
d_gene: -
v_gene: TRBV7-2
abundance: -
CDR3nt: TGTGCCAGCAGCGCCAAAGGGGGTAGCGGCGCGGCCTACGAGCAGTACTTC
CDR3aa: CASSAKGGSGAAYEQYF

j_gene: TRBJ1-1
d_gene: TRBD1
v_gene: TRBV2
abundance: -
CDR3nt: TGTGCCAGGGAGCTGGACAGGGGGCCCCCACGGGATTTT
CDR3aa: CARELDRGPPRDF

j_gene: TRBJ1-6
d_gene: -
v_gene: TRBV24-1
abundance: -
CDR3nt: TGTGCCACCAGTGACGGAAATTCAACTCTCCACTTT
CDR3aa: CATSDGNSTLHF

j_gene: TRBJ1-5
d_gene: -
v_gene: TRBV7-2
abundance: many
CDR3nt: TGTGCCAGCAGCTTATTCGGGGGCTCCAGCAATCAGCCCCAGCATTTT
CDR3aa: CASSLFGGSSNQPQHF

j_gene: TRBJ2-3
d_gene: -
v_gene: TRBV24-1
abundance: -
CDR3nt: TGTGCCACCAGTGCTTTGGATACGCAGTATTTT
CDR3aa: CATSALDTQYF

j_gene: TRBJ2-7
d_gene: -
v_gene: TRBV20-1
abundance: -
CDR3nt: TGCAGTGCTACGGCTAGCGCTTACTACGAGCAGTACTTC
CDR3aa: CSATASAYYEQYF

j_gene: TRBJ2-5
d_gene: TRBD2
v_gene: TRBV15
abundance: few
CDR3nt: TGTGCCACCAGCAGGACAGCGGGGGAAGAGACCCAGTACTTC
CDR3aa: CATSRTAGEETQYF

j_gene: TRBJ2-7
d_gene: TRBD1
v_gene: TRBV29-1
abundance: -
CDR3nt: TGCAGCGTTGTGTCCCAGGGGGCACCCTACGAGCAGTACTTC
CDR3aa: CSVVSQGAPYEQYF

j_gene: TRBJ1-1
d_gene: TRBD1
v_gene: TRBV20-1
abundance: -
CDR3nt: TGCAGTGCTAGAGCCCGGGACAGTCCATCTAACGAAGCTTTCTTT
CDR3aa: CSARARDSPSNEAFF

j_gene: TRBJ1-6
d_gene: TRBD1
v_gene: TRBV25-1
abundance: -
CDR3nt: TGTGCCAGCAGTGAATCTTTGGGGACAGTCTATAATTCACCCCTCCACTTT
CDR3aa: CASSESLGTVYNSPLHF

j_gene: TRBJ1-3
d_gene: -
v_gene: TRBV29-1
abundance: -
CDR3nt: TGCAGCAGTCCACAGCGCTCTGGAAACACCATATATTTT
CDR3aa: CSSPQRSGNTIYF

j_gene: TRBJ2-7
d_gene: -
v_gene: TRBV6-1
abundance: few
CDR3nt: TGTGCCAGCAGTCCGACAGGCCAGAGCTCCTACGAGCAGTACTTC
CDR3aa: CASSPTGQSSYEQYF

j_gene: TRBJ1-1
d_gene: -
v_gene: TRBV2
abundance: -
CDR3nt: TGTGCCAGCAGTGGGCCTAGGACTGAAGCTTTCTTT
CDR3aa: CASSGPRTEAFF